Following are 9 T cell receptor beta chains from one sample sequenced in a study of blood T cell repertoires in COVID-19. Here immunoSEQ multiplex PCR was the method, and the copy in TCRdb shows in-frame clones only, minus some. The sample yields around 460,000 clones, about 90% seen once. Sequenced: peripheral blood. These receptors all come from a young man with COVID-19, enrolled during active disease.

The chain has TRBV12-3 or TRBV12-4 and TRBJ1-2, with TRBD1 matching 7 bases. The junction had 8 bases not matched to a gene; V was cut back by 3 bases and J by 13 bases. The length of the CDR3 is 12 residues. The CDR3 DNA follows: TGTGCCAGCAGTTTGTACAGGGGACAATCCACCTTC. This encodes CASSLYRGQSTF.

CDR3 sequence: CASSPRNEQFF. The CDR3 region has the DNA TGTGCCAGCAGCCCCAGAAATGAGCAGTTCTTC. J is TRBJ2-1 and V is TRBV7-9; D remains unclear. Germline V gene lookup returns CDR1 SEHNR and CDR2 FQNEAQ (reference sequence). CDR3 size: 11 residues. The V gene lost 5 bases and the J gene lost 7 bases, with 6 bases spanning the gap. Filled out from reference TRBV7-9 and TRBJ2-1, the complete variable domain reads DTGVSQNPRHKITKRGQNVTFRCDPISEHNRLYWYRQTLGQGPEFLTYFQNEAQLEKSRLLSDRFSAERPKGSFSTLEIQRTEQGDSAMYLCASSPRNEQFFGPGTRLTVL.

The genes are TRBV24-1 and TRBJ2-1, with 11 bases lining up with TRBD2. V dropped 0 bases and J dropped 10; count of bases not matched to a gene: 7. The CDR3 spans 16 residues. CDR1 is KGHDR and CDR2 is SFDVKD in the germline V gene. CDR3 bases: TGTGCCACCAGTGATTTGGTAGCGGGGGGGGTATGGGAGCAGTTCTTC. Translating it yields CATSDLVAGGVWEQFF.

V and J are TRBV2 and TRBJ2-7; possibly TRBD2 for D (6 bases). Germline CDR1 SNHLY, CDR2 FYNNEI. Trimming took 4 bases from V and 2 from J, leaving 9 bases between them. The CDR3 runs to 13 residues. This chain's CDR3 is CASSVTGAYEQYF. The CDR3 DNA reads TGTGCCAGCAGTGTTACGGGGGCCTACGAGCAGTACTTC.

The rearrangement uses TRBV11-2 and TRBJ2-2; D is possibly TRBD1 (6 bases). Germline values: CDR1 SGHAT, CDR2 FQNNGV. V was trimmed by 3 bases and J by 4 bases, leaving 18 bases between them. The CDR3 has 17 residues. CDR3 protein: CASSFIQTGTSTGELFF. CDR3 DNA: TGTGCCAGCAGCTTTATCCAGACCGGGACATCCACCGGGGAGCTGTTTTTT.

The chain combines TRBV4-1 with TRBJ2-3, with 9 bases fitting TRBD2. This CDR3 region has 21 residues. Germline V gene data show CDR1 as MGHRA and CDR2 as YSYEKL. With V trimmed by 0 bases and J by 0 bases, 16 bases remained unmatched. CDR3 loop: CASSQDQFPPRTSGSTDTQYF. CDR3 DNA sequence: TGCGCCAGCAGCCAAGATCAATTCCCACCGCGCACTAGCGGGAGCACAGATACGCAGTATTTT.

The CDR3 is CASSQGVGLAKNIQYF. CDR3 nucleotide sequence: TGCGCCAGCAGTCAAGGGGTTGGACTAGCCAAAAACATTCAGTACTTC. The chain couples TRBV23-1 to TRBJ2-4; tentative D call: TRBD2 (5 bases). TRBV23-1 is labeled an ORF, and its function is uncertain. There are 16 residues in the CDR3. V was clipped by 2 bases and J by 0 bases, with 11 bases between them.

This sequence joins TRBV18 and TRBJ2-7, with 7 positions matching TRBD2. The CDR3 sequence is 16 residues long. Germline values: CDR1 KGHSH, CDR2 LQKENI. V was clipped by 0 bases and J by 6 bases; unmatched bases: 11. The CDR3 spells CASSPPGRGGRGEQYF. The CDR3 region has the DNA TGTGCCAGCTCACCACCGGGGCGGGGAGGGCGTGGCGAGCAGTACTTC.

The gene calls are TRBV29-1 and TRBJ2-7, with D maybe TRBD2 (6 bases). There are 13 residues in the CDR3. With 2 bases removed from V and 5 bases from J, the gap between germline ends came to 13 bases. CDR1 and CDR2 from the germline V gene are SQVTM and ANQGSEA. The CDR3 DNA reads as TGCAGCGTTGAATATGCTAGCGTCCACGAGCAGTACTTC. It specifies CSVEYASVHEQYF.